Shown below are 18 T cell receptor beta chains from a single sample sequenced in a study of T cells in Graves' hyperthyroidism and ophthalmopathy (dated by TCRdb to between 2019 and 2020). The library was produced with multiplex PCR. The listed sequencing device is Illumina HiSeq 2000. The TCR beta CDR3 regions were amplified from RNA transcripts. A first-round RT-PCR of the TCR CDR3 used the HTBI primer set with the Qiagen OneStep RT-PCR kit. TCRdb handled the public reads itself, with Q25 trimming in fastp and clone calling in MiXCR, and kept productive beta chains. Duplicate CDR3 protein sequences are folded into a single record with the most common DNA and genes. The sample table holds fewer than 450,000 distinct CDR3 sequences, of which around 20% were seen once. The ten largest account for over 35% of the sample. The material sequenced was blood. Receptors were obtained from a man in his late teens or twenties with Graves' ophthalmopathy.

This chain connects TRBV12-3 or TRBV12-4 to TRBJ2-2; no reliable D call. This CDR3 is 14 amino acids long. Trimming removed 2 bases at V and 4 bases at J, with 8 bases between. The CDR3 sequence is CASSLPTPTGELFF. The CDR3 DNA reads TGTGCCAGCAGTTTACCGACGCCCACCGGGGAGCTGTTTTTT.

This clonotype was seen a few times. The chain employs TRBV7-6 and TRBJ2-5, with a tentative D call TRBD1 (6 bases). V was clipped by 5 bases and J by 2 bases, with 12 bases between them. The CDR3 contains 14 residues. The germline V gene encodes CDR1 SGHVS and CDR2 FNYEAQ. The CDR3 region has the DNA TGTGCCAGCAGCCCGGGACACACACAAGAGACCCAGTACTTC. Translating gives CASSPGHTQETQYF.

This clonotype came up many times. The V call is TRBV2, the J call TRBJ1-1; D uncertain. V gave up 7 bases and J gave up 1 base, with 10 bases separating them. This CDR3 region has 13 residues. The germline V gene encodes CDR1 SNHLY and CDR2 FYNNEI. This CDR3 reads CASTSTANTEAFF. CDR3 DNA sequence: TGTGCCAGCACTTCGACGGCGAACACTGAAGCTTTCTTT.

The chain has TRBV4-1 and TRBJ2-5, with D maybe TRBD2 (6 bases). This CDR3 has 14 residues. Germline CDR1 is MGHRA and CDR2 is YSYEKL. V shed 5 bases and J shed 2 bases, with 12 bases lying between them. Here the CDR3 reads CASSFFGGQETQYF. DNA of the CDR3: TGCGCCAGCAGCTTTTTTGGGGGGCAAGAGACCCAGTACTTC.

This clonotype was observed at least ten times. This chain connects TRBV12-3 or TRBV12-4 to TRBJ2-3, with 14 bases that match TRBD2. V dropped 5 bases and J dropped 5; count of bases not matched to a gene: 9. This CDR3 region has 17 residues. CDR3 nucleotides: TGTGCCAGCAGTGGGGGACTAGCGGGGGAGAAAAGAGATACGCAGTATTTT. Amino acid sequence: CASSGGLAGEKRDTQYF.

This clonotype appeared a few times. The chain has TRBV20-1 and TRBJ2-2; D is ambiguous. Germline V gene data show CDR1 as DFQATT and CDR2 as SNEGSKA (reference sequence). The CDR3 covers 13 residues. Trimming took off 5 bases at V and 5 bases at J, with 12 bases between the two ends. The CDR3 is CSASPWVTGELFF. The CDR3 nucleotides read TGCAGTGCTTCACCATGGGTTACCGGGGAGCTGTTTTTT.

This clonotype was picked up a small number of times. J is TRBJ2-7 and V is TRBV4-1; D is uncertain. CDR3 length: 14 amino acids. Germline CDR1 reads MGHRA; CDR2 reads YSYEKL. V was trimmed by 4 bases and J by 4 bases, leaving 14 bases between them. This CDR3 reads CASSRTGLKYEQYF. The CDR3 DNA reads as TGCGCCAGCAGCCGAACCGGGCTGAAATACGAGCAGTACTTC.

The J gene is TRBJ2-3, the V gene TRBV10-1; D ambiguous. The germline V gene encodes CDR1 WNHNN and CDR2 SYGVQD (reference sequence). Trimming cost V 0 bases and J 3 bases, with 4 bases left between them. The length of the CDR3 is 13 residues. CDR3 amino acids: CASSESQTDTQYF. The DNA of the CDR3 is TGCGCCAGCAGTGAGTCTCAAACAGATACGCAGTATTTT.

At least ten counts were recorded for this clonotype. The genes are TRBV2 and TRBJ1-6; 9 bases align to TRBD1. Unmatched junction bases numbered 7, after V lost 4 bases and J lost 3 bases. Looked up from germline, CDR1 is SNHLY and CDR2 is FYNNEI. This CDR3 is built from 17 residues. CDR3 region: CASSVPPGQGYNSPLHF. In DNA form, the CDR3 reads TGTGCCAGCAGTGTCCCGCCGGGACAGGGCTATAATTCACCCCTCCACTTT.

V is TRBV28 and J is TRBJ1-4, with D unclear. Germline loops: CDR1 MDHEN, CDR2 SYDVKM. The V gene lost 5 bases and the J gene lost 10 bases, with 11 bases spanning the gap. CDR3 length: 12 amino acids. For the CDR3, the DNA is TGTGCCAGCAGTGCTCCGCGAGGAAAACTGTTTTTT. It translates to CASSAPRGKLFF.

This clonotype has only a few counts. This chain uses TRBV6-1 with TRBJ2-4; TRBD1 aligns across 10 bases. The V and J ends lost 1 base and 7 bases, in that order; junction bases with no gene match: 4. From germline, CDR1 is MNHNS and CDR2 SASEGT. The CDR3 has 15 amino acids. CDR3 sequence reads: CASSEETGGMNIQYF. CDR3 nucleotides: TGTGCCAGCAGTGAAGAGACAGGGGGCATGAACATTCAGTACTTC.

This clonotype was seen at least ten times. This chain joins TRBV2 and TRBJ2-7; 9 nucleotides match TRBD2. The CDR3 consists of 13 residues. Germline assignment: CDR1 SNHLY and CDR2 FYNNEI. J lost 2 bases, V lost 8 bases, and 4 bases had no gene match. CDR3 loop: CASGGGGAYEQYF. The CDR3 bases are TGTGCCAGCGGAGGCGGGGGGGCCTACGAGCAGTACTTC. Based on the CDR3 plus reference TRBV2 and TRBJ2-7, the full variable domain is EPEVTQTPSHQVTQMGQEVILRCVPISNHLYFYWYRQILGQKVEFLVSFYNNEISEKSEIFDDQFSVERPDGSNFTLKIRSTKLEDSAMYFCASGGGGAYEQYFGPGTRLTVT.

This clonotype has at least ten counts. This chain connects TRBV27 to TRBJ2-7; 7 bases agree with TRBD2. Germline V gene lookup returns CDR1 MNHEY and CDR2 SMNVEV (reference sequence). The CDR3 extends over 14 amino acids. Trimming at V came to 6 bases and at J to 1 base, leaving 6 bases not matched to a gene. The DNA of the CDR3 is TGTGCCAGCAGCTGGGGAGGGTTGTCCTACGAGCAGTACTTC. Translating gives CASSWGGLSYEQYF.

Many counts were recorded for this clonotype. V usage is TRBV6-1 and J usage is TRBJ1-5; the D gene is possibly TRBD1 (5 bases). CDR1 is MNHNS and CDR2 is SASEGT in the germline V gene. V was trimmed by 5 bases and J by 4 bases, leaving 21 bases between them. This CDR3 region has 17 residues. The CDR3 spells CASSSLRFGAHNQPQHF. The CDR3 DNA sequence: TGTGCCAGCAGTTCCCTGAGATTTGGGGCCCATAATCAGCCCCAGCATTTT.

This chain links TRBV28 with TRBJ2-3, with 7 bases fitting TRBD2. Germline V CDR1 and CDR2: MDHEN, SYDVKM. The CDR3 has 16 amino acids. J lost 6 bases, V lost 4 bases, and 13 bases had no gene match. The CDR3 DNA reads TGTGCCAGCAGTTCGGGGGGTGCGGCCGGGGAGGATACGCAGTATTTT. Its translation is CASSSGGAAGEDTQYF.

This clonotype was observed at least ten times. The chain joins TRBV5-1 to TRBJ2-2; no clear D gene. The V and J ends lost 4 bases and 2 bases respectively, with 3 bases between them. The CDR3 has 12 residues. Germline CDR1 is SGHRS and CDR2 is YFSETQ. The CDR3 region has the DNA TGCGCCAGCAGCATCAACACCGGGGAGCTGTTTTTT. Encoded protein: CASSINTGELFF. The entire variable domain, with the rest obtained from reference TRBV5-1 and TRBJ2-2, is as follows: KAGVTQTPRYLIKTRGQQVTLSCSPISGHRSVSWYQQTPGQGLQFLFEYFSETQRNKGNFPGRFSGRQFSNSRSEMNVSTLELGDSALYLCASSINTGELFFGEGSRLTVL.

The V call is TRBV5-8, the J call TRBJ1-3, with D uncertain. CDR1 is SGHTS, CDR2 YDEGEE, per germline. Trimming took 4 bases from V and 0 from J, leaving 8 bases between them. This CDR3 is 14 amino acids long. The CDR3, as DNA: TGTGCCAGCAGCACCTCAAGCTCTGGAAACACCATATATTTT. Protein sequence: CASSTSSSGNTIYF.

A few counts support this clonotype. The J gene is TRBJ2-1, the V gene TRBV19, with D perhaps TRBD2 (5 bases). Trimming took 6 bases from V and 8 from J, leaving 11 bases between them. This CDR3 is 12 amino acids long. Germline V gene data show CDR1 as LNHDA and CDR2 as SQIVND (reference sequence). The CDR3 loop reads CASRQAADEQFF. CDR3 coding DNA: TGTGCCAGTAGACAAGCAGCGGATGAGCAGTTCTTC.